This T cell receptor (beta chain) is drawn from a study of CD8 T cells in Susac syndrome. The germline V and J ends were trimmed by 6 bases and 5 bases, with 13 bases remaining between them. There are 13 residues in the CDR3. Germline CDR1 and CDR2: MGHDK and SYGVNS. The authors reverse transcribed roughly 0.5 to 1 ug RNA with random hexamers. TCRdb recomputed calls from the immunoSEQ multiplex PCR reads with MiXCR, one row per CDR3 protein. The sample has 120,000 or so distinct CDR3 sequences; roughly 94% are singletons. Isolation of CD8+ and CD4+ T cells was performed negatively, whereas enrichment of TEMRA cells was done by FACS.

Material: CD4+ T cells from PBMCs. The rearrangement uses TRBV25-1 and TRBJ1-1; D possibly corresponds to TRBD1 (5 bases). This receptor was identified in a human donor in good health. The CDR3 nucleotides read TGTGCCAGCAGGGGACTGAGAGTGACTGAAGCTTTCTTT. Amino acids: CASRGLRVTEAFF.